Presented here are 30 T cell receptor beta chains from one specimen sequenced in a study of shared clonotypes between healthy human individuals. The assay was immunoSEQ multiplex PCR, and TCRdb's table has in-frame clones only and misses some. The sample records some 500,000 clones, 60% to 80% being singletons. The sequenced sample consisted of PBMCs. The receptors were gathered from a woman in her thirties or forties in good health. Some clones in this sample may be carry-over from other donors' samples.

V and J are TRBV30 and TRBJ2-3; 7 bases map to TRBD1. V was pared by 0 bases and J by 3 bases, with 9 bases of the junction left unmatched. This CDR3 region has 16 residues. Germline CDR1 is GTSNPN and CDR2 is SVGIG (reference sequence). The CDR3 nucleotides read TGTGCCTGGAGTGTACGCAGGGGGAAAGGAACAGATACGCAGTATTTT. Its protein product is CAWSVRRGKGTDTQYF. The whole variable domain, remainder taken from reference TRBV30 and TRBJ2-3, is SQTIHQWPATLVQPVGSPLSLECTVEGTSNPNLYWYRQAAGRGLQLLFYSVGIGQISSEVPQNLSASRPQDRQFILSSKKLLLSDSGFYLCAWSVRRGKGTDTQYFGPGTRLTVL.

V gene TRBV28 combines with J gene TRBJ1-4, with TRBD1 matching over 8 bases. This CDR3 has 15 amino acids. The V and J ends lost 5 bases and 6 bases, in that order; junction bases with no gene match: 8. In germline, CDR1 is MDHEN, CDR2 SYDVKM. The CDR3 DNA sequence: TGTGCCAGCAGTATCTACAGGGGGTGGGATGAAAAACTGTTTTTT. Translating gives CASSIYRGWDEKLFF.

This clone has just a few counts. V gene TRBV28 combines with J gene TRBJ1-5; D is ambiguous. The V end was cut by 6 bases, the J end by 3 bases, with 12 bases between. Germline loops: CDR1 MDHEN, CDR2 SYDVKM. The CDR3 consists of 14 residues. CDR3 sequence: CASRDGRINQPQHF. CDR3 in DNA: TGTGCCAGCAGAGATGGACGGATCAATCAGCCCCAGCATTTT.

V and J are TRBV5-5 and TRBJ2-7, with a possible D match to TRBD1 (6 bases). Deletions cut 0 bases from V and 4 bases from J, with 11 bases between. Germline CDR1 and CDR2: SGHKS and YYEKEE (reference sequence). This CDR3 is 14 amino acids long. Here the CDR3 reads CASSLGGLRYEQYF. Written as DNA, the CDR3 is TGTGCCAGCAGCTTGGGGGGGCTTAGGTACGAGCAGTACTTC. The full variable domain, its missing parts supplied by reference TRBV5-5 and TRBJ2-7, is DAGVTQSPTHLIKTRGQQVTLRCSPISGHKSVSWYQQVLGQGPQFIFQYYEKEERGRGNFPDRFSARQFPNYSSELNVNALLLGDSALYLCASSLGGLRYEQYFGPGTRLTVT.

The rearrangement links TRBV6-1 to TRBJ2-1; the D is unclear. The CDR3 extends over 13 amino acids. Looked up from germline, CDR1 is MNHNS and CDR2 is SASEGT. Trimming stripped 6 bases from V and 8 bases from J, with 14 bases between. CDR3 nucleotide sequence: TGTGCCAGCAGCGAAAGGGCAGGCCATGAGCAGTTCTTC. Translating it yields CASSERAGHEQFF.

In its sample, this clone was seen once. The V gene is TRBV7-2, the J gene TRBJ1-4; D gene unclear. Germline CDR1 and CDR2: SGHTA and FQGNSA. Between the trimmed V and J ends, which lost 3 bases and 0 bases, there was a span of 14 bases. The CDR3 sequence is 17 residues long. The CDR3 nucleotides are TGTGCCAGCAGCTTTCAACGAGTCGGGTCAACTAATGAAAAACTGTTTTTT. It is translated as CASSFQRVGSTNEKLFF.

This chain connects TRBV5-1 to TRBJ2-5; no reliable D call. CDR3 length: 14 amino acids. CDR1 is SGHRS and CDR2 is YFSETQ in the germline V gene. V was trimmed by 6 bases and J by 4 bases, leaving 16 bases between them. The CDR3 region is CASTDPSGGETQYF. The CDR3, as DNA: TGCGCCAGCACCGACCCCTCCGGCGGAGAGACCCAGTACTTC.

In this sample, this clone turned up once. V gene TRBV7-2 combines with J gene TRBJ2-7; 7 bases are shared with TRBD2. V lost 3 bases and J lost 5; bases outside the gene matches: 7. CDR3 size: 14 residues. The germline V gene encodes CDR1 SGHTA and CDR2 FQGNSA. This CDR3 reads CASSLGRELDEQYF. CDR3 DNA: TGTGCCAGCAGCTTGGGGCGGGAGTTGGACGAGCAGTACTTC.

This clone occurred once. A far larger clone is one nucleotide away, so this likely arose from a read error. The J gene is TRBJ2-5, the V gene TRBV28; perhaps TRBD2 as D (5 bases). Germline V gene lookup returns CDR1 MDHEN and CDR2 SYDVKM. Deletions cut 4 bases from V and 7 bases from J, with 16 bases between. The CDR3 spans 14 residues. The CDR3 DNA reads as TGTGCCAGCAGTTCTCGGCGGGTCAGGTGGACCCAGTACTTC. Encoded protein: CASSSRRVRWTQYF.

In its sample, this clone was seen a few times. The gene calls are TRBV7-9 and TRBJ2-7, with D possibly TRBD1 on 6 matching bases. The germline V gene has CDR1 SEHNR and CDR2 FQNEAQ (reference sequence). V shed 8 bases and J shed 3 bases, with 17 bases lying between them. This CDR3 is built from 14 residues. CDR3 in DNA: TGTGCCAGCGGACGGGCGACAGGTGGCTACGAGCAGTACTTC. The encoded protein is CASGRATGGYEQYF.

In this sample, this clone turned up many times. At one end the junction does not follow the germline gene, possibly because of a read error. This chain links TRBV18 with TRBJ1-6, with unresolved D. This CDR3 comprises 14 residues. Germline-derived CDR1 and CDR2 are KGHSH and LQKENI. The CDR3 protein is CASSPDSNNSPLHF. CDR3 bases: TGTGCCAGCTCACCGGACTCCAATAATTCACCCCTCCACTTT.

On this clone itself: The junction departs from the called germline gene at one end, perhaps through a read error. CDR3 sequence reads: CASSLKTSTGELLF. CDR3 nucleotide sequence: TGTGCCAGCAGCTTGAAGACTTCTACCGGGGAGCTGCTTTTT. The chain employs TRBV5-4 and TRBJ2-2, with D maybe TRBD2 (5 bases). This CDR3 contains 14 residues. Germline V gene sequence: CDR1 SGHNT, CDR2 YYREEE (reference sequence).

V and J are TRBV18 and TRBJ1-6; 7 nucleotides agree with TRBD1. The trim removed 5 bases at V and 10 bases at J, leaving 8 bases unmatched. The CDR3 is made up of 14 amino acids. Germline V gene sequence: CDR1 KGHSH, CDR2 LQKENI. CDR3 residues: CASSSTGLGSPLHF. Written as DNA, the CDR3 is TGTGCCAGCTCATCGACAGGGCTCGGCTCACCCCTCCACTTT.

The rearrangement links TRBV7-8 to TRBJ2-3; 8 positions agree with TRBD2. Germline V CDR1 and CDR2: SGHVS, FQNEAQ. J gave up 6 bases and V 3 bases, and 8 bases lay outside the gene matches. This CDR3 has 15 residues. The CDR3 sequence is CASSFDGRGADTQYF. CDR3 DNA: TGTGCCAGCAGCTTCGACGGGAGGGGAGCGGATACGCAGTATTTT.

The gene calls are TRBV7-3 and TRBJ2-2; D remains ambiguous. The CDR3 length is 14 residues. CDR1 is SGHTA, CDR2 FQGTGA, per germline. Trimming took off 5 bases at V and 1 base at J, with 8 bases between the two ends. The CDR3 DNA sequence: TGTGCCAGCAGCCAAACGGTGAACACCGGGGAGCTGTTTTTT. Its translation is CASSQTVNTGELFF.

This sequence joins TRBV30 and TRBJ1-5; 9 bases line up with TRBD1. Germline CDR1 is GTSNPN and CDR2 is SVGIG (reference sequence). The CDR3 extends over 15 amino acids. V trimming: 3 bases; J trimming: 7 bases; junction bases outside the gene matches: 10. CDR3 nucleotides: TGTGCCTGGAGGGGCCGGGACAGGGTCGACCAGCCCCAGCATTTT. Its protein is CAWRGRDRVDQPQHF.

The V and J genes are TRBV5-1 and TRBJ2-1; TRBD2 agrees at 7 bases. From germline, CDR1 is SGHRS and CDR2 YFSETQ. CDR3 length equals 16 residues. J lost 8 bases, V lost 1 base, and 12 bases had no gene match. CDR3 DNA sequence: TGCGCCAGCAGCTTGTCTGGGGCGGGAGAAGTGTATGAGCAGTTCTTC. Translation gives CASSLSGAGEVYEQFF.

In its sample, this clone was seen many times. Different DNA sequences within this sample yield the same CDR3. The J gene is TRBJ1-5, the V gene TRBV30; D perhaps matches TRBD1 (6 bases). Germline V lookup: CDR1 GTSNPN, CDR2 SVGIG (reference sequence). CDR3 size: 14 residues. Deletions cut 2 bases from V and 9 bases from J, with 17 bases between. The CDR3, as DNA: TGTGCCTGGAGTTTCCGCAGGGGTAATGGGCCCCAGCATTTT. Protein product: CAWSFRRGNGPQHF.

The CDR3 here is CASSQAFGYEQYF. In nucleotides, the CDR3 is TGCGCCAGCAGCCAAGCCTTTGGCTACGAGCAGTACTTC. V usage is TRBV4-3 and J usage is TRBJ2-7; D is unresolved. The V end lost 1 base, the J end lost 3 bases, and 7 bases lay between the germline ends. Germline CDR1 is LGHNA and CDR2 is YSLEER. The CDR3 runs 13 residues.

Points on this clone: A far larger clone is one nucleotide away, so this likely arose from a read error. Other DNA sequences in this specimen translate into the identical CDR3. V usage is TRBV30 and J usage is TRBJ1-1; D ambiguous. This CDR3 contains 13 residues. Germline lookup yields CDR1 GTSNPN and CDR2 SVGIG (reference sequence). CDR3: CAWSTQVNTEAFF. CDR3 nucleotide sequence: TGTGCCTGGAGTACTCAGGTGAACACCGAAGCTTTCTTT.

The chain carries TRBV28 and TRBJ2-7; possible D gene TRBD2, 7 bases. The V gene lost 8 bases and the J gene lost 6 bases, with 11 bases spanning the gap. CDR3 length equals 11 residues. Per germline, CDR1 MDHEN and CDR2 SYDVKM. The CDR3, as DNA: TGTGCCAGCTCGGGGGGCGGCGAGCAGTACTTC. Its protein product is CASSGGGEQYF.

With regard to this clone: A far more abundant clone sits one base away, making this likely a read error. The chain couples TRBV4-1 to TRBJ2-2, with 9 bases fitting TRBD2. Germline assignment: CDR1 MGHRA and CDR2 YSYEKL. This CDR3 spans 16 amino acids. CDR3 sequence (DNA): TGCGTCAGCAGCCTCTTAGCGGGAGTGCGTACCGGGGAGCTGTTTTTT. It yields the protein CVSSLLAGVRTGELFF.

The chain carries TRBV27 and TRBJ2-7; possible D gene TRBD2, 6 bases. Looked up from germline, CDR1 is MNHEY and CDR2 is SMNVEV (reference sequence). Deletions cut 2 bases from V and 4 bases from J, with 15 bases between. CDR3 length equals 15 residues. The CDR3 region has the DNA TGTGCCAGCAGTTTAGGTCGGGGGAAGACATACGAGCAGTACTTC. Translated: CASSLGRGKTYEQYF.

The V call is TRBV5-4, the J call TRBJ2-2, with TRBD2 matching 10 bases. The CDR3 runs 16 residues. The germline V gene encodes CDR1 SGHNT and CDR2 YYREEE (reference sequence). The J segment lost 1 base and the V segment lost 9 bases, leaving 9 bases of the junction unmatched. DNA of the CDR3: TGTGCCACTAGCACTTGGACTAGCGGGAACACCGGGGAGCTGTTTTTT. This sequence encodes CATSTWTSGNTGELFF.

The chain carries TRBV7-8 and TRBJ1-1; D unclear. Germline assignment: CDR1 SGHVS and CDR2 FQNEAQ. The CDR3 contains 14 residues. The V end was cut by 4 bases, the J end by 1 base, with 10 bases between. The CDR3 DNA reads as TGTGCCAGCAGCTCGCGGACGGGGAACACTGAAGCTTTCTTT. Translation: CASSSRTGNTEAFF.

The chain carries TRBV4-2 and TRBJ1-2; no firm D call. Germline loops: CDR1 LGHNA, CDR2 YNFKEQ. Trimming left V 1 base short and J 9 bases short, with 12 bases between. CDR3 length: 13 residues. CDR3 region: CASSQGMTRSYTF. CDR3 nucleotides: TGTGCCAGCAGCCAAGGAATGACAAGGAGCTACACCTTC.

This sequence joins TRBV11-3 and TRBJ1-1, with D maybe TRBD1 (5 bases). Trimming took 3 bases from V and 3 from J, leaving 8 bases between them. This CDR3 is 13 amino acids long. Per the germline V gene, CDR1 is SGHNT and CDR2 is YENEEA. DNA of the CDR3: TGTGCCAGCAGCTTTGGGGACTACACTGAAGCTTTCTTT. This sequence encodes CASSFGDYTEAFF.

This clone was observed a few times. The gene calls are TRBV4-2 and TRBJ2-1; 13 bases map to TRBD2. This CDR3 region has 20 residues. The V segment lost 1 base and the J segment 2 bases; nucleotides outside the gene matches: 11. Germline lookup yields CDR1 LGHNA and CDR2 YNFKEQ. CDR3 residues: CASSQAPLAGGVSPYNEQFF. In DNA form, the CDR3 reads TGTGCCAGCAGCCAAGCTCCACTAGCGGGAGGGGTAAGCCCCTACAATGAGCAGTTCTTC.

As regards this clone: Given a much more abundant clone one base away, this may be a read error. The same CDR3 arises from other DNA sequences in this sample as well. This chain joins TRBV11-2 and TRBJ2-2; D perhaps matches TRBD1 (5 bases). This CDR3 is 14 amino acids long. Germline CDR1 SGHAT, CDR2 FQNNGV. The CDR3 spells CASSLSGYTGELFF. Written as DNA, the CDR3 is TGTGCCAGCAGCTTATCAGGGTACACCGGTGAGCTGTTTTTT.

This clone has just a few counts. This may come from a read error, since a much larger clone is one base off. The chain is built from TRBV10-3 and TRBJ1-2; 7 bases are a match to TRBD1. This CDR3 is 15 amino acids long. Per the germline V gene, CDR1 is ENHRY and CDR2 is SYGVKD. For the CDR3, the DNA is TGTGCCATCAGTCCCTCGGGACAGCCTTTTTATGGCTACGCCTTC. Its protein product is CAISPSGQPFYGYAF.